This T cell receptor beta chain appears in the sequencing data of a study of cytomegalovirus exposure and HLA in healthy donors (dated 2017 in TCRdb). Describing the broader study: An earlier analysis of more than 550 of the donors reported approximately 300 Gb of sequence data and around 100 million unique TCR beta sequences obtained from 150 million to 200 million T cells. An early release that covered 640 HLA-typed donors contained approximately 300 gigabases of sequencing data and tens of millions of unique TCR sequences. The genetic ancestry cluster associated with self-reported Caucasian donors included 81% of the 350 to 500 genotyped donors. The study aimed to test whether signatures of past pathogen exposure could be identified by cataloging public T cell receptors. Using immunosequencing, the study profiled T cell repertoires from 640 or so subjects and related those repertoires to cytomegalovirus serostatus. Besides the first cohort of some 670 subjects, a separate validation cohort made up of 120 or so different subjects was used. To predict cytomegalovirus infection status, the study brought together high-throughput TCR immunosequencing, statistical association of individual TCRs with disease status, and machine learning. In a later analysis, previously published TCR beta repertoires from some 640 donors were re-analyzed and high-resolution HLA genotyping was added so that TCR occurrence patterns could be studied. Rather than drawing on any new phenotypic data, the later analysis identified candidate immune exposures from TCR beta sequences and the way those sequences occurred across donors. An earlier analysis of fewer than 700 of the donors applied high-throughput TCR beta sequencing to assess whether each TCR beta V gene segment acted as functional or pseudogenic. Donor age, sex, ethnicity and CMV serostatus were collected together with the repertoire data. In a later genetic analysis, genome-wide SNP genotypes for about 65% of the roughly 670 donors were used, and that subset was treated as a discovery cohort. All discovery cohort repertoires had been generated on a single sequencing platform. Class I and class II HLA loci were covered by the typing at four-digit resolution. Typing coverage varied by locus: 629-630 donors for A, B, C, DRB1 and DQB1; around 560 for DQA1; around 570 for DPA1; 450 to 480 for DPB1. Roughly five DR-DQ haplotypes were treated as single units for association and clustering because of strong linkage in the cohort. Among almost 400 genotyped donors of the cohort, an average of around 240,000 unique TCR beta nucleotide sequences were sequenced per donor, around 20% of them non-productive. Broad study findings and their caveats: When HLA alleles, especially DR and DQ, strongly co-occurred, TCR associations were difficult to assign to individual alleles. Most CMV-associated TCR beta chains appeared to be HLA-restricted in a later analysis, and the HLA associations seemed to be driven largely by CMV exposure. Only TCR beta chains were sequenced in this cohort, and the absence of alpha or paired-chain data limited detectable features. Specific HLA alleles were associated with 15,000 to 20,000 TCR beta sequences at a false discovery rate of 0.05 in a later analysis. According to a later analysis, parvovirus B19, influenza, CMV and Epstein-Barr virus appeared linked to several top co-occurrence clusters. Correlated functional status among segregating V segments might be attributable to linkage disequilibrium, but an unknown experimental factor could not be ruled out. Because HLA typing was missing for some donors at each locus, association tests included only the typed subset. A cluster of highly shared sequence variants was judged likely to be a technical artifact of the sequencing pipeline. The presence/absence analyses assumed that sequencing depth was roughly uniform across donors, and that assumption may not be true. Broadly in line with IMGT annotations, most TCR beta V segments showed up in productive rearrangements about 90% or about 30% of the time in an earlier analysis of approximately 640 of the donors. According to a later genetic analysis, donors in an Asian-associated ancestry cluster had fewer N-insertions in productive TCRs than the roughly 670-donor mean. A few of the identified cytomegalovirus-associated TCR beta chains were confirmed in vitro to be specific for cytomegalovirus antigens. Because counts were too low, seventeen rarely observed V segments, including chromosome 9 orphons, were left out of the earlier analysis of about 620 of the donors. The study gave a list of some 150 TCR beta chains associated with cytomegalovirus. The 87-base-pair reads could not distinguish some IMGT-functional V segments, including TRBV6-2 and TRBV6-3, so those segments were excluded. Across donors, most TCR sequences were observed very rarely, whereas some public TCRs were present in many individuals. The classifier was reported to diagnose cytomegalovirus status with high specificity and sensitivity in both the original and validation cohorts. In a later analysis, TCR association rates were found to vary across HLA loci, with the most associated TCRs seen for DRB1 alleles and the fewest for HLA-C alleles. A later analysis found that HLA-associated TCR beta chains were more clonally expanded and had lower generation probabilities than equally common non-associated chains. In a later genetic analysis, a missense DCLRE1C variant was associated with V-gene and J-gene trimming of TCR beta chains, and the association was replicated in an independent cohort. A further reported finding was that TCR beta sequences accurately predicted the HLA-A and HLA-B alleles for most subjects in the first cohort. For the cohort, immune exposure information was limited to CMV serostatus. The authors suggested that the approach could potentially be extended to other disease states and immunological phenotypes.

Comment on this clone: Its recognized antigen is unknown. Within one base of it there is no much larger clone, and no base qualities were kept.

Receptors were amplified or captured by the immunoSEQ multiplex PCR assay. A mixture of 60 forward primers for TCR Vbeta segments and 13 reverse primers for TCR Jbeta segments was used in the multiplex PCR. A multiplex PCR assay on genomic DNA amplified the CDR3 region of rearranged TCR beta genes. The amplified TCR beta libraries were sequenced on the Illumina HiSeq System as 87-base-pair reads. As for how the authors treated the data: In a later analysis, 70 million to 95 million unique TCR beta chains were counted across the roughly 700 repertoires, and roughly 10 million of these chains were shared by at least two donors. Raw reads were error-corrected and collapsed into unique sequences by a nearest-neighbor algorithm in which closely related sequences were merged to remove PCR and sequencing errors. CDR3 sequences were aligned to IMGT reference sequences to assign V, D and J gene segments. For a sequence to be retained, a match of at least six nucleotides was required to both a V gene segment and a J gene segment. Rearrangements were classified as productive when the CDR3 lacked stop codons and remained in frame with V and J, and all other rearrangements were classified as non-productive. CDR3 was defined according to IMGT convention as the region running from the second conserved V-encoded cysteine to the conserved J-encoded phenylalanine. Sequences without an unambiguous match to a single V gene segment were excluded from the earlier analysis of almost 600 of the donors. In an earlier analysis of 587 of the donors, V segments were called functional above 56.7% productive rearrangements and were called segregating when the between-donor standard deviation exceeded 5%. To diagnose cytomegalovirus status from the catalog of TCR beta chain sequences, a statistical classification framework was built. V and J gene assignment, in a later analysis, came from comparing TCR nucleotide sequences with IMGT/GENE-DB human TR gene sequences. A later analysis assigned CDR3 sequences and most-parsimonious VDJ recombination scenarios with the TCRdist pipeline. In a later analysis, every TCR beta chain was defined by the combination of its CDR3 amino acid sequence and its V-gene family, and reads without a unique V-gene family were dropped. As a way to deal with suspected cross-contamination and a sequencing artifact, a later analysis dropped 450 to 700 nucleotide sequences that were highly shared and had low generation probability. In a later analysis, a clonal expansion index was calculated for each public chain from normalized within-repertoire ranks of inferred template counts. A later analysis computed generation probabilities with a VDJ recombination model fitted to out-of-frame rearrangements, and checked the results against IGoR. In a later analysis, TCR-TCR, TCR-HLA and TCR-CMV co-occurrence was scored with hypergeometric tests, and a repertoire-size bias correction was applied to TCR pairs. To estimate false discovery rates, a later analysis permuted the HLA or CMV assignments 20 times. A later analysis grouped co-occurring TCRs with DBSCAN, adding TCRdist sequence similarity when clustering within HLA-allele-positive subsets. For co-occurrence clustering, repertoires with fewer than 30,000 or more than 120,000 public chains were excluded, along with five repertoires with anomalous nucleotide sharing. TCRdb re-hosts the immuneACCESS table, in-frame sequences only. Its copies lack some clones; in the studies checked, an unresolved V gene accounts for under half of them, and the cause for the rest is not known. That table gives V, J and clone size, and the DNA gave D and trimming. This sample lists 150,000 or so clones; roughly 79% were detected once. The ten largest account for about an eighth of the sample.

The CDR3 spans 13 residues, from the cysteine through the phenylalanine. Solely the CDR3 DNA is kept, with 39 bases framed from the first base. Based on the germline V gene, the CDR1 and CDR2 sequences are MDHEN and SYDVKM. The cohort was made up of hundreds of healthy bone marrow donors. All cohort members were sampled while nominally healthy, although unrecorded immune exposures were likely present. The donor tested CMV seropositive, placing the donor among the 289 seropositive members of the cohort. Each donor provided a peripheral blood sample, and peripheral blood mononuclear cells were used for TCR beta sequencing. Genomic DNA was extracted from the blood cell samples with the Qiagen DNeasy Blood Extraction Kit.

Material for sequencing was PBMCs. This clonotype was sampled from a man in his fifties in good health and CMV-seropositive. Recombination connected TRBV28 to TRBJ1-2; the D gene is possibly TRBD1, with 5 bases matching. The CDR3: CAAGDRGVYGYTF. The DNA sequence is as follows: TGTGCAGCGGGAGATAGGGGAGTCTATGGCTACACCTTC.